Sequencing of this T cell receptor beta chain was carried out in a study of spatial heterogeneity in lung cancer (dated by TCRdb to about 2019). At the level of the whole study: Beta-chain transcripts were consistently detected in greater numbers than alpha-chain transcripts, which likely reflected higher beta-chain transcript abundance. The study quantitatively compared TCR alpha and beta repertoires across multiple tumor regions, matched nontumor lung and blood in non-small cell lung cancer. Both alpha and beta chains were TCR-sequenced in samples taken at surgery, namely 220 tumor regions, approximately 66 matched nontumor lung samples and 50 to 60 PBMC samples. In the raw uncorrected reads, each unique combination of TCR and UMI appeared on average more than ten times. A strong correlation was found between TCR transcript counts in tumor regions and a T cell transcriptional module score from matched bulk RNA-seq. Nonsynonymous mutation counts, determined by whole-exome sequencing of tumor tissue, were related to features of the TCR repertoire.

In the germline V gene, CDR1 corresponds to KGHSH and CDR2 to LQKENI. There are 13 amino acids in the CDR3, from cysteine to phenylalanine inclusive. CDR3 DNA is the only sequence kept; it has 39 bases, read in frame from the first base. The germline ends are 9 bases apart after V is trimmed by 5 bases and J by 2 bases. Study-wide findings and limitations: The tumor nonsynonymous mutation count correlated with the number of expanded alpha and beta TCRs within the tumor. Additional single-cell paired TCR alpha and beta sequencing was considered necessary to confirm, at a functional level, the hypothesis that regional TCRs recognize regional mutations. The count of ubiquitous expanded TCRs correlated with the count of ubiquitous nonsynonymous mutations, and the count of regional expanded TCRs correlated with the count of regional nonsynonymous mutations. TCR-seq coverage of tumor T cells was estimated at only 7% to 8% for alpha chains and around 14% for beta chains.

The sample holds a few counts of this clonotype. No antigen is known for it. One base away there is no much larger clone; base qualities are not given. The time point label, read with the paper, signifies: sample taken at primary tumor resection. The donors were some 76 patients from the lung TRACERx cohort who had early-stage, untreated non-small cell lung cancer. For TCR sequencing, whole RNA was extracted from tumor and nontumor lung tissue, or from cryopreserved PBMC samples, and no cell sorting was done. Only patients for whom sufficient RNA was available from at least two tumor regions were selected for TCR sequencing. Before selection, tumor and adjacent nontumor lung specimens were reviewed by a lung pathologist. Libraries were made using 5' RACE. Instrument used: NextSeq 500. In the TCR library protocol, a unique molecular identifier was attached to each TCR cDNA molecule so that PCR and sequencing errors could be corrected. The paper's processing steps were these. TCR identification, UMI-based error correction and CDR3 extraction were performed with Decombinator tools. Expanded TCRs were defined as those above a frequency of 2 per 1,000, corresponding to the top 1% of the tumor frequency distribution. Expanded tumor TCRs statistically deemed absent (corrected P<0.05) from at least one tumor region were classed as regional, and all other expanded tumor TCRs were classed as ubiquitous. Each repertoire was subsampled 100 times to 5,000 TCRs, after which Renyi diversity was computed with the R vegan package. CDR3 similarity networks were constructed using string-kernel similarity of amino acid triplets, with links drawn between CDR3s whose pairwise similarity was above 0.82. The raw public data were reprocessed by TCRdb itself: fastp quality trimming at Q25, MiXCR clonotype calling, in-frame beta chains only. Entries that share a CDR3 protein sequence are merged under the most common genes and DNA. What appears here as the V and J calls and clone size reflects TCRdb's work, not the paper's. The table for this sample lists 15,000 to 20,000 distinct CDR3 sequences; 7% to 7.5% of them were counted only once. The ten largest clones add up to roughly 20% of the sample.

This receptor was obtained from a female donor with early-stage non-small cell lung cancer. The chain is encoded by TRBV18 joined to TRBJ1-2; the D gene identity is not certain. This specimen was lung tumor tissue, taken at surgery. Read as DNA, the sequence is TGTGCCAGCTCAATCGATGGCAACTATGGCTACACCTTC. Its amino acids are CASSIDGNYGYTF.